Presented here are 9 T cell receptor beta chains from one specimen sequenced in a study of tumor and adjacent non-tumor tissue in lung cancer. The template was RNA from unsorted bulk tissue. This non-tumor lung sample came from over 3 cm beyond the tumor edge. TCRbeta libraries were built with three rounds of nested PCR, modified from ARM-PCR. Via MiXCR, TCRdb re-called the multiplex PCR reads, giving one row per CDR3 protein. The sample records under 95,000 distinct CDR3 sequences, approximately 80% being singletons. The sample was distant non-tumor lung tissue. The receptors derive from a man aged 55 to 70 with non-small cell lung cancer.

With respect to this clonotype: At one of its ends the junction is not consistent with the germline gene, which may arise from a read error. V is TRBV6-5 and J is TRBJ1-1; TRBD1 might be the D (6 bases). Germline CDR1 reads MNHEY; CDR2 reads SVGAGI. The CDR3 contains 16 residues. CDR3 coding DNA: TGTGCCAGCAGCGAGCCCCGACAGGCAGGGTACACTGAGGCTTTCTTT. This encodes CASSEPRQAGYTEAFF.

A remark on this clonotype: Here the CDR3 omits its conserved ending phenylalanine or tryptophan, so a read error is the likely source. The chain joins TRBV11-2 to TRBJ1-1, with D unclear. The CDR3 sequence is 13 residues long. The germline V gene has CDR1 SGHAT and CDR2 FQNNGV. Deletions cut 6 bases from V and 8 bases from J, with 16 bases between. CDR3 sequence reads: CASSPTAFTEAFI. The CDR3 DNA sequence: TGTGCCAGCAGTCCAACCGCGTTCACAGAAGCTTTCATT.

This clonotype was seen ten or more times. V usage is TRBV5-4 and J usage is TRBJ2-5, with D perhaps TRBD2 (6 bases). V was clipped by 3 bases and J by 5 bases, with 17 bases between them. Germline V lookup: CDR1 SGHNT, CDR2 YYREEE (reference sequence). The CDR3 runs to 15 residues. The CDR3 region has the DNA TGTGCCAGCAGCTCCCTGGCGGGTGGGGGGGAGACCCAGTACTTC. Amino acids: CASSSLAGGGETQYF. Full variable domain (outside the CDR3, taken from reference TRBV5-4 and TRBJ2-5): ETGVTQSPTHLIKTRGQQVTLRCSSQSGHNTVSWYQQALGQGPQFIFQYYREEENGRGNFPPRFSGLQFPNYSSELNVNALELDDSALYLCASSSLAGGGETQYFGPGTRLLVL.

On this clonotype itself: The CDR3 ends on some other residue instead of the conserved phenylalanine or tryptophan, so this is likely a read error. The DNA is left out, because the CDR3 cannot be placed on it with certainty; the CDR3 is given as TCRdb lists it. The CDR3 loop reads CASCLGGDNNSPLHL. The chain joins TRBV11-2 to TRBJ1-6; TRBD1, the D gene given by the table, was not confirmed from the DNA. The CDR3 length is 15 residues, termini included. Germline V lookup: CDR1 SGHAT, CDR2 FQNNGV.

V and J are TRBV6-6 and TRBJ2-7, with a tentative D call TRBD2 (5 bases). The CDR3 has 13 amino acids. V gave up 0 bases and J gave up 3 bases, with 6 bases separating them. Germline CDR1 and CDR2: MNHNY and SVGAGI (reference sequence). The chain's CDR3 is CASSYSGDYEQYF. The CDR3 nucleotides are TGTGCCAGCAGTTACTCCGGGGACTACGAGCAGTACTTC.

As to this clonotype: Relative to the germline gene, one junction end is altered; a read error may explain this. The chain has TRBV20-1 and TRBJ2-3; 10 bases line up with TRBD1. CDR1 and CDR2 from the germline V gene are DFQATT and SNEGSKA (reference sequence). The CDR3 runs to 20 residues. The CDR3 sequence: CSVRVSRGQGIGPRTDTQYF. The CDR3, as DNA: TGCAGTGTTAGAGTCAGTAGGGGACAGGGGATAGGACCCCGCACAGATACGCAGTATTTT.

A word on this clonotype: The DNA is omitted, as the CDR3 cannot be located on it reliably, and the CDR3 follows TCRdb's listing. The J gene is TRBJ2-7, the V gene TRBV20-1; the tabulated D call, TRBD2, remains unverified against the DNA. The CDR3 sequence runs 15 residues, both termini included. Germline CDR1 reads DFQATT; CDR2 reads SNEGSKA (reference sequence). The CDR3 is CSVASGTSGLREQYF.

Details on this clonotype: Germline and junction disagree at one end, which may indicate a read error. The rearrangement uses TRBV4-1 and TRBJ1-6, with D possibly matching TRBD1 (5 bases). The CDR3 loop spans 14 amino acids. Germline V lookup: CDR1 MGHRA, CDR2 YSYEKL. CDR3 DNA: TGCGCCAGCAGCCAGTGTGCAGGGTCGACACCCCTCCACTTC. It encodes CASSQCAGSTPLHF.

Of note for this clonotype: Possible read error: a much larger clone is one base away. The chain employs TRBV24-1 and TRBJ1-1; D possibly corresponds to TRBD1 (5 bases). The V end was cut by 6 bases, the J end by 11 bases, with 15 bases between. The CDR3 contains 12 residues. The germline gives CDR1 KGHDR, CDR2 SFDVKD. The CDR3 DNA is TGTGCCACCAGTAATCGAGGACAAGAGGCTTTCTTT. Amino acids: CATSNRGQEAFF.